This passage covers 19 T cell receptor beta chains from one sample sequenced in a study of blood T cell repertoires in COVID-19. The repertoire was sequenced with immunoSEQ multiplex PCR; TCRdb's copy has only in-frame clones and lacks some. The sample records roughly 180,000 clones, less than 95% being singletons. The specimen was peripheral blood. These receptors were obtained from a man aged 25 to 40 with COVID-19, enrolled during active disease.

The chain carries TRBV13 and TRBJ2-2; 12 bases agree with TRBD1. The CDR3 spans 15 residues. Germline CDR1 reads PRHDT; CDR2 reads FYEKMQ (reference sequence). Germline trimming cut 5 bases from V and 7 bases from J; bases unmatched to any gene: 5. The chain's CDR3 is CASSKGTGGVGELFF. CDR3 DNA: TGTGCCAGCAGCAAAGGGACAGGGGGCGTCGGGGAGCTGTTTTTT.

The chain recombines TRBV5-4 with TRBJ2-2, with TRBD1 identical over 7 bases. Unmatched junction bases numbered 3, after V lost 4 bases and J lost 3 bases. The CDR3 has 14 amino acids. CDR1 SGHNT and CDR2 YYREEE come from the germline V gene (reference sequence). CDR3 nucleotide sequence: TGTGCCAGCAGCCTCCAGGGGGACACCGGGGAGCTGTTTTTT. As protein: CASSLQGDTGELFF.

This clone was seen just once. The chain carries TRBV5-1 and TRBJ2-2, with D maybe TRBD2 (7 bases). V was pared by 1 base and J by 5 bases, with 12 bases between. The CDR3 covers 15 residues. Per the germline V gene, CDR1 is SGHRS and CDR2 is YFSETQ. In DNA, the CDR3 is TGCGCCAGCAGCTTGCGGGGGGCGCGGACCGGGGAGCTGTTTTTT. Its translation is CASSLRGARTGELFF.

The V gene is TRBV3-1 (or the pseudogene TRBV3-2), the J gene TRBJ1-5, with 7 bases fitting TRBD1. The CDR3 is 16 residues long. CDR1 and CDR2 from the germline V gene are LGHDT and YNNKEL (reference sequence). V was clipped by 0 bases and J by 6 bases; unmatched bases: 8. This CDR3 reads CASSQDPGQVGQPQHF. The CDR3, as DNA: TGTGCCAGCAGCCAAGATCCTGGACAGGTTGGTCAGCCCCAGCATTTT.

The rearrangement uses TRBV6-5 and TRBJ2-1; D may be TRBD2 (6 bases). The CDR3 covers 15 residues. The V end was cut by 2 bases, the J end by 0 bases, with 8 bases between. Per germline, CDR1 MNHEY and CDR2 SVGAGI. The CDR3 region is CASSYGGSSYNEQFF. The DNA for the CDR3 is TGTGCCAGCAGTTACGGGGGGAGCTCCTACAATGAGCAGTTCTTC.

This chain joins TRBV6-5 and TRBJ1-1, with a possible D match to TRBD1 (5 bases). Per the germline V gene, CDR1 is MNHEY and CDR2 is SVGAGI. V dropped 4 bases and J dropped 7 bases, with 19 bases sitting between them. The CDR3 has 15 residues. The CDR3 spells CASSSSGMGVGEAFF. The CDR3 bases are TGTGCCAGCAGTTCCTCAGGGATGGGAGTGGGTGAAGCTTTCTTT.

The rearrangement uses TRBV7-9 and TRBJ1-1; D gene uncertain. V was shortened by 2 bases and J by 2 bases, with 6 bases between the two germline ends. The CDR3 contains 13 residues. Germline-derived CDR1 and CDR2 are SEHNR and FQNEAQ (reference sequence). In DNA, the CDR3 is TGTGCCAGCAGCTTACGGGATAACACTGAAGCTTTCTTT. It encodes CASSLRDNTEAFF.

The chain uses TRBV5-1 and TRBJ1-1; 8 bases align to TRBD1. J was trimmed by 8 bases and V by 2 bases; bases with no gene match: 5. The CDR3 is made up of 13 amino acids. The V gene's germline CDR1 is SGHRS and CDR2 YFSETQ. The DNA of the CDR3 is TGCGCCAGCAGCTTAGGACAGGGACAAGAAGCTTTCTTT. This gives the protein CASSLGQGQEAFF.

The rearrangement joins TRBV29-1 to TRBJ1-1, with 10 bases that match TRBD1. This CDR3 region has 13 residues. Germline V CDR1 and CDR2: SQVTM, ANQGSEA. V lost 7 bases to trimming and J lost 4 bases; unmatched junction nucleotides: 6. In nucleotides, the CDR3 is TGCAGCGCAGACAGGGGGCTGGTCACTGAAGCTTTCTTT. Its translation is CSADRGLVTEAFF.

V usage is TRBV5-1 and J usage is TRBJ1-6, with D tentatively TRBD1 (6 bases). The CDR3 extends over 18 amino acids. V shed 0 bases and J shed 0 bases, with 13 bases lying between them. CDR1 is SGHRS and CDR2 is YFSETQ in the germline V gene. CDR3 sequence (DNA): TGCGCCAGCAGCTTGGCCGGACAGAGGAGCTCCTATAATTCACCCCTCCACTTT. Protein product: CASSLAGQRSSYNSPLHF.

This clone was detected only a few times. The gene calls are TRBV2 and TRBJ2-1, with D uncertain. V lost 2 bases and J lost 3, with 5 bases in between. CDR3 size: 13 residues. CDR1 is SNHLY and CDR2 is FYNNEI in the germline V gene. The CDR3 loop is CASSETNYNEQFF. CDR3 bases: TGTGCCAGCAGTGAAACTAACTACAATGAGCAGTTCTTC. The variable domain in full, with the rest retrieved from reference TRBV2 and TRBJ2-1, is EPEVTQTPSHQVTQMGQEVILRCVPISNHLYFYWYRQILGQKVEFLVSFYNNEISEKSEIFDDQFSVERPDGSNFTLKIRSTKLEDSAMYFCASSETNYNEQFFGPGTRLTVL.

The CDR3 coding sequence is TGTGCCAGCAGCGAGAGGGACAGCCTCCAAGAGACCCAGTACTTC. This translates into CASSERDSLQETQYF. This chain joins TRBV6-5 and TRBJ2-5, with TRBD1 identical over 7 bases. Germline trimming cut 6 bases from V and 1 base from J; bases unmatched to any gene: 8. CDR1 MNHEY and CDR2 SVGAGI come from the germline V gene. The CDR3 spans 15 residues.

J is TRBJ1-2 and V is TRBV14; perhaps TRBD1 as D (5 bases). The CDR3 runs to 13 residues. CDR1 is SGHDN, CDR2 FVKESK, per germline. The V end lost 4 bases, the J end lost 8 bases, and 14 bases lay between the germline ends. The CDR3 nucleotides read TGTGCCAGCAGCCCCTTAGACAGTTTCGGCTACACCTTC. Translated, it gives CASSPLDSFGYTF.

Written as DNA, the CDR3 is TGTGCCAGCAGTACCGGGACAGGGGCAGAAAAACTGTTTTTT. This codes for CASSTGTGAEKLFF. This rearrangement joins TRBV6-5 to TRBJ1-4, with 10 bases fitting TRBD1. The CDR3 loop spans 14 amino acids. Germline trimming cut 5 bases from V and 8 bases from J; bases unmatched to any gene: 5. Looked up from germline, CDR1 is MNHEY and CDR2 is SVGAGI.

The rearrangement uses TRBV27 and TRBJ2-1; TRBD1 matches 8 bases. CDR1 and CDR2 (germline): MNHEY, SMNVEV (reference sequence). The CDR3 totals 15 residues. Trimming took 5 bases from V and 2 from J; bases not matched to a gene: 5. The CDR3 protein is CASSRGQGAYNEQFF. The CDR3 region has the DNA TGTGCCAGCAGTCGTGGACAGGGTGCCTACAATGAGCAGTTCTTC.

The chain links TRBV10-3 to TRBJ2-3, with 10 bases identical to TRBD1. V was clipped by 0 bases and J by 5 bases; unmatched bases: 2. CDR3 length equals 15 residues. CDR1 ENHRY and CDR2 SYGVKD come from the germline V gene. CDR3: CAISESGQGGDTQYF. DNA for the CDR3: TGTGCCATCAGTGAGTCTGGACAGGGGGGAGATACGCAGTATTTT.

The chain has TRBV6-2 or TRBV6-3 and TRBJ1-5; D may be TRBD1 (5 bases). Trimming removed 2 bases at V and 1 base at J, with 18 bases between. This CDR3 is built from 18 residues. Germline V lookup: CDR1 MNHEY, CDR2 SVGEGT. CDR3 bases: TGTGCCAGCAGTTACCCTGGGGGGGAGGGGACGAGCAATCAGCCCCAGCATTTT. Amino acid sequence: CASSYPGGEGTSNQPQHF.

The chain has TRBV5-1 and TRBJ1-5, with no clear D. Germline CDR1 is SGHRS and CDR2 is YFSETQ. V was clipped by 0 bases and J by 3 bases, with 7 bases between them. This CDR3 is built from 14 residues. DNA of the CDR3: TGCGCCAGCAGCTTGGACGGAGACAATCAGCCCCAGCATTTT. It translates to CASSLDGDNQPQHF.

Remarks on this clone: No DNA is shown, since the ends of the CDR3 on it are uncertain; the CDR3 is the one TCRdb lists. The chain is built from TRBV6-4 and TRBJ1-5. From its first to its last residue, the CDR3 has 13 amino acids. The germline V gene encodes CDR1 MRHNA and CDR2 SNTAGT. CDR3 amino acids: CASIFGEGQPQHF.